One and the same sample provided the 20 T cell receptor beta chains below, sequenced in a study of blood T cell repertoires in COVID-19. Produced via immunoSEQ multiplex PCR; TCRdb's table is partial and in-frame only. This table holds about 410,000 clones, about 90% found once. Sample: PBMCs or T cells enriched from blood (not recorded which). These receptors all come from a man younger than 35 who had recovered from COVID-19.

This clone was found once. This chain connects TRBV5-1 to TRBJ1-1; D might be TRBD1 (5 bases). CDR3 length: 15 amino acids. Germline lookup yields CDR1 SGHRS and CDR2 YFSETQ. V dropped 4 bases and J dropped 6 bases, with 19 bases sitting between them. CDR3 protein: CASSPARVGFAEAFF. The CDR3 coding sequence is TGCGCCAGCAGCCCGGCCAGGGTGGGGTTCGCTGAAGCTTTCTTT.

The chain recombines TRBV5-6 with TRBJ2-2, with TRBD2 identical over 8 bases. This CDR3 contains 15 residues. Germline lookup yields CDR1 SGHDT and CDR2 YYEEEE. J lost 7 bases, V lost 0 bases, and 5 bases had no gene match. The CDR3 reads CASSLAAGAGGELFF. CDR3 sequence (DNA): TGTGCCAGCAGCTTGGCAGCGGGAGCTGGCGGGGAGCTGTTTTTT.

The chain couples TRBV7-9 to TRBJ1-5; D is uncertain. Germline V gives CDR1 SEHNR, CDR2 FQNEAQ (reference sequence). V lost 1 base to trimming and J lost 7 bases, with 14 bases between them. This CDR3 contains 15 residues. CDR3 protein: CASSLGTGERQPQHF. The CDR3 DNA reads as TGTGCCAGCAGCTTAGGTACGGGAGAAAGACAGCCCCAGCATTTT.

The rearrangement uses TRBV15 and TRBJ1-5, with no clear D. V dropped 0 bases and J dropped 3 bases, with 9 bases sitting between them. CDR1 and CDR2 from the germline V gene are LNHNV and YYDKDF (reference sequence). The CDR3 sequence is 15 residues long. DNA of the CDR3: TGTGCCACCAGCAGAGACTCGGGAGTCAATCAGCCCCAGCATTTT. As protein: CATSRDSGVNQPQHF.

The chain uses TRBV7-9 and TRBJ1-2; no clear D. The CDR3 length is 11 residues. Trimming took 1 base from V and 6 from J, leaving 3 bases between them. Germline V gene sequence: CDR1 SEHNR, CDR2 FQNEAQ (reference sequence). The CDR3: CASSLVDGYTF. In DNA form, the CDR3 reads TGTGCCAGCAGCTTAGTAGATGGCTACACCTTC.

V and J are TRBV27 and TRBJ1-5; 7 nucleotides line up with TRBD1. Trimming removed 6 bases from V and 2 bases from J; junction bases left unmatched: 7. The CDR3 consists of 15 residues. CDR1 and CDR2 from the germline V gene are MNHEY and SMNVEV (reference sequence). CDR3 nucleotide sequence: TGTGCCAGCAGCCCGACAGGGATAGGCAATCAGCCCCAGCATTTT. Its protein is CASSPTGIGNQPQHF.

This chain uses TRBV5-1 with TRBJ2-7; D is undetermined. CDR1 SGHRS and CDR2 YFSETQ come from the germline V gene. This CDR3 spans 15 amino acids. Trimming removed 1 base from V and 0 bases from J, with 11 bases in between. CDR3 in DNA: TGCGCCAGCAGCTTGCTAAACTCCGACTCCTACGAGCAGTACTTC. This sequence encodes CASSLLNSDSYEQYF.

V gene TRBV14 combines with J gene TRBJ2-1, with 11 positions matching TRBD2. CDR3 length: 17 residues. Trimming took 1 base from V and 3 from J; bases not matched to a gene: 5. The germline V gene encodes CDR1 SGHDN and CDR2 FVKESK. The CDR3 DNA is TGTGCCAGCAGCCAAGTTCTCCTAGCGGGAGGCTACAATGAGCAGTTCTTC. Its translation: CASSQVLLAGGYNEQFF.

Here the CDR3 reads CASSSTGFNEKLFF. DNA of the CDR3: TGTGCCAGCAGCTCGACAGGGTTTAATGAAAAACTGTTTTTT. The chain recombines TRBV6-5 with TRBJ1-4, with TRBD1 identical over 7 bases. Germline lookup yields CDR1 MNHEY and CDR2 SVGAGI. The V gene end was trimmed by 6 bases and the J gene end by 4 bases; junction bases not matched to a gene: 5. The CDR3 is made up of 14 amino acids.

This clone occurred a few times. This chain uses TRBV13 with TRBJ2-7, with D perhaps matching TRBD1 (5 bases). Germline CDR1 PRHDT, CDR2 FYEKMQ (reference sequence). The CDR3 is 15 residues long. Trimming stripped 4 bases from V and 4 bases from J, with 17 bases between. CDR3 region: CASSYPVPQGYEQYF. The CDR3 DNA follows: TGTGCCAGCAGCTACCCCGTTCCCCAGGGTTACGAGCAGTACTTC.

V and J are TRBV7-8 and TRBJ2-4; 8 bases agree with TRBD1. Per the germline V gene, CDR1 is SGHVS and CDR2 is FQNEAQ. The CDR3 runs to 16 residues. With V trimmed by 5 bases and J by 2 bases, 8 bases remained unmatched. As DNA, the CDR3 is TGTGCCAGCAGCCCGGATCCAGGGGGCTCCAAAAACATTCAGTACTTC. It translates to CASSPDPGGSKNIQYF.

This sequence joins TRBV3-1 (or the pseudogene TRBV3-2) and TRBJ2-2; TRBD2 is a possible D gene (5 bases). The CDR3 is 17 residues long. Trimming shortened V by 1 base and J by 2 bases, and 14 bases separated the two germline ends. Germline V gene data show CDR1 as LGHDT and CDR2 as YNNKEL (reference sequence). The CDR3 DNA reads TGTGCCAGCAGCCAAGCGTATCGTAGCGACAACACCGGGGAGCTGTTTTTT. This encodes CASSQAYRSDNTGELFF.

The genes are TRBV7-6 and TRBJ2-3; tentatively, D is TRBD2 (6 bases). This CDR3 is 14 amino acids long. Trimming left V 3 bases short and J 5 bases short, with 12 bases between. In germline, CDR1 is SGHVS, CDR2 FNYEAQ. The CDR3 is CASSLGLPGDTQYF. For the CDR3, the DNA is TGTGCCAGCAGCTTGGGACTGCCGGGAGATACGCAGTATTTT.

As concerns this clone: The sample holds other DNA sequences that translate to the same CDR3. The chain combines TRBV9 with TRBJ1-3; D uncertain. There are 14 residues in the CDR3. Trimming pared 0 bases from V and 1 base from J, leaving 5 bases between. From germline, CDR1 is SGDLS and CDR2 YYNGEE. The CDR3 nucleotides read TGTGCCAGCAGCGTAGGGGCATCTGGAAACACCATATATTTT. Its translation is CASSVGASGNTIYF.

This sequence joins TRBV18 and TRBJ1-1; D is possibly TRBD1 (6 bases). CDR3 length: 13 amino acids. Trimming stripped 3 bases from V and 4 bases from J, with 9 bases between. CDR1 is KGHSH, CDR2 LQKENI, per germline. DNA of the CDR3: TGTGCCAGCTCACCCACAGGGTCCACTGAAGCTTTCTTT. Protein: CASSPTGSTEAFF.

The rearrangement joins TRBV5-1 to TRBJ2-1, with 11 bases identical to TRBD2. Trimming cost V 0 bases and J 4 bases; bases outside gene matches: 12. CDR3 length equals 19 residues. In germline, CDR1 is SGHRS, CDR2 YFSETQ. The CDR3 nucleotides are TGCGCCAGCAGCTTGGAAGTATTCGTAGCGGGGGGGAGGTACAATGAGCAGTTCTTC. Its protein product is CASSLEVFVAGGRYNEQFF.

The chain uses TRBV7-9 and TRBJ1-2; 8 bases agree with TRBD1. CDR1 and CDR2 from the germline V gene are SEHNR and FQNEAQ (reference sequence). V dropped 4 bases and J dropped 3; count of bases not matched to a gene: 10. The CDR3 consists of 16 residues. Here the CDR3 reads CASSSTPRTGHYGYTF. In DNA, the CDR3 is TGTGCCAGCAGCTCGACCCCCCGGACAGGGCACTATGGCTACACCTTC.

This clone appeared once. This rearrangement joins TRBV19 to TRBJ1-2, with 7 bases that match TRBD1. The CDR3 loop spans 13 amino acids. Germline lookup yields CDR1 LNHDA and CDR2 SQIVND (reference sequence). After removal of 6 bases from V and 3 bases from J, the junction contained 4 bases not matched to a gene. The CDR3 DNA reads as TGTGCCAGTAGGTTGGGACAGTACTATGGCTACACCTTC. The encoded protein is CASRLGQYYGYTF.

The gene calls are TRBV11-3 and TRBJ2-5; the match to TRBD1 covers 9 bases. The length of the CDR3 is 15 residues. Germline lookup yields CDR1 SGHNT and CDR2 YENEEA. V lost 5 bases to trimming and J lost 4 bases; unmatched junction nucleotides: 8. The CDR3 is CASSQRTGGLETQYF. The CDR3, as DNA: TGTGCCAGCAGCCAGCGAACAGGGGGCCTAGAGACCCAGTACTTC.

The chain employs TRBV7-8 and TRBJ2-3; possibly TRBD2 for D (6 bases). CDR1 and CDR2 from the germline V gene are SGHVS and FQNEAQ. The CDR3 has 16 residues. Trimming shortened V by 5 bases and J by 3 bases, and 18 bases separated the two germline ends. As DNA, the CDR3 is TGTGCCAGCAGCCCCTCCGGGTCGCGGGGAACAGATACGCAGTATTTT. This gives the protein CASSPSGSRGTDTQYF.